The present TCR beta chain was sequenced within a study of T cell repertoires in aging, cancer and after chemotherapy. Overall study context: Patients with glioblastoma brain tumors were sampled before and after temozolomide-based therapy. Roughly 9.1 million TCR reads were in the whole dataset.

The V and J ends lost 4 bases and 4 bases, in that order; junction bases with no gene match: 8. The CDR3 spans 15 residues. Per germline, CDR1 SGHRS and CDR2 YFSETQ. Amplification of TCR beta used genomic DNA extracted from peripheral blood. A few counts support this clonotype. Its antigen is not known. Study-level findings and limits: In healthy donors, age-related TCR diversity loss mainly reflected lost richness. Untreated cancer patients had significantly lower blood TCR diversity than age-matched healthy donors.

Multiplex touch-down PCR with TRB-A/B primers amplified rearranged V-D-J TRB sequences. TCRdb re-called the multiplex PCR reads with MiXCR, one entry per CDR3 protein. The sample carries about 1,900 distinct CDR3 sequences, about a sixth recorded once. The receptor's source is a human donor with a solid tumor. The material sequenced was blood. The chain joins TRBV5-1 to TRBJ1-2; 9 positions match TRBD1. The CDR3 sequence: CASSETGGAGYGYTF. In DNA, the CDR3 is TGCGCCAGCAGCGAAACAGGGGGCGCTGGCTATGGCTACACCTTC.